Listed below are T cell receptor beta chains from one sample, sequenced in a study of shared clonotypes between healthy human individuals. Profiled with immunoSEQ multiplex PCR; TCRdb holds only in-frame clones, not every one. The sample has about 2.1 million clones; about 93% are singletons. Sequenced sample: naive CD8+ T cells from PBMCs. The origin of the receptors is a man in his late teens or twenties in good health. Some clones in this sample may be carry-over from other donors' samples. CDR3s include the opening cysteine and the closing phenylalanine or tryptophan. Each record gives: CDR3 length, clone size, V gene, D gene, J gene, CDR3 protein, CDR3 DNA. D genes are given only for firm matches. Only some rows state a clone size, as once, few, many or a class for expanded clones.

cdr3_length: 19; clone_size: NA; v_call: TRBV9; d_call: NA; j_call: TRBJ2-1; cdr3_aa: CASSVVSGVGVSGDNEQFF; cdr3_nt: TGTGCCAGCAGCGTAGTATCCGGCGTCGGCGTCTCAGGGGATAATGAGCAGTTCTTC
cdr3_length: 14; clone_size: NA; v_call: TRBV5-5; d_call: NA; j_call: TRBJ2-7; cdr3_aa: CASSLWLSSYEQYF; cdr3_nt: TGTGCCAGCAGCTTGTGGCTTAGCTCCTACGAGCAGTACTTC
cdr3_length: 18; clone_size: NA; v_call: TRBV5-1; d_call: TRBD1; j_call: TRBJ1-2; cdr3_aa: CASTEVYQTGESVDGYTF; cdr3_nt: TGCGCCAGCACCGAGGTATACCAGACAGGGGAGAGCGTCGATGGCTACACCTTC
cdr3_length: 13; clone_size: NA; v_call: TRBV7-6; d_call: NA; j_call: TRBJ1-1; cdr3_aa: CASSLMGNTEAFF; cdr3_nt: TGTGCCAGCAGCTTAATGGGGAACACTGAAGCTTTCTTT
cdr3_length: 15; clone_size: NA; v_call: TRBV7-9; d_call: TRBD1; j_call: TRBJ2-7; cdr3_aa: CASSAGTQGGTEQYF; cdr3_nt: TGTGCCAGCAGCGCCGGGACACAGGGGGGTACCGAGCAGTACTTC
cdr3_length: 16; clone_size: NA; v_call: TRBV11-2; d_call: TRBD1; j_call: TRBJ2-7; cdr3_aa: CASSARQGANSYEQYF; cdr3_nt: TGTGCCAGCAGCGCCCGTCAGGGGGCTAACTCCTACGAGCAGTACTTC
cdr3_length: 14; clone_size: NA; v_call: TRBV6-1; d_call: NA; j_call: TRBJ1-2; cdr3_aa: CASSESLQADGYTF; cdr3_nt: TGTGCCAGCAGTGAAAGCCTACAGGCAGATGGCTACACCTTC
cdr3_length: 16; clone_size: few; v_call: TRBV7-3; d_call: NA; j_call: TRBJ2-2; cdr3_aa: CASSLSLGANTGELFF; cdr3_nt: TGTGCCAGCAGCTTATCATTGGGGGCGAACACCGGGGAGCTGTTTTTT
cdr3_length: 16; clone_size: NA; v_call: TRBV6-1; d_call: NA; j_call: TRBJ2-2; cdr3_aa: CASSEVRLGSTGELFF; cdr3_nt: TGTGCCAGCAGTGAAGTACGGCTAGGGTCCACCGGGGAGCTGTTTTTT
cdr3_length: 16; clone_size: NA; v_call: TRBV4-3; d_call: NA; j_call: TRBJ1-4; cdr3_aa: CASSRGLHENNEKLFF; cdr3_nt: TGCGCCAGCAGCCGAGGGCTGCACGAGAATAATGAAAAACTGTTTTTT
cdr3_length: 17; clone_size: once; v_call: TRBV4-1; d_call: NA; j_call: TRBJ2-7; cdr3_aa: CASSQDRGGLSSYEQYF; cdr3_nt: TGCGCCAGCAGCCAAGATAGGGGGGGCCTGAGCTCCTACGAGCAGTACTTC
cdr3_length: 15; clone_size: NA; v_call: TRBV14; d_call: NA; j_call: TRBJ2-7; cdr3_aa: CASSQDRTTSYEQYF; cdr3_nt: TGTGCCAGCAGCCAAGACAGGACTACCTCCTACGAGCAGTACTTC
cdr3_length: 15; clone_size: NA; v_call: TRBV18; d_call: TRBD1; j_call: TRBJ2-7; cdr3_aa: CASSPRDRGTYEQYF; cdr3_nt: TGTGCCAGCTCACCTAGGGACAGGGGAACCTACGAGCAGTACTTC
cdr3_length: 14; clone_size: NA; v_call: TRBV28; d_call: NA; j_call: TRBJ2-7; cdr3_aa: CASSTTVGSYEQYF; cdr3_nt: TGTGCCAGCAGTACAACGGTGGGGAGCTACGAGCAGTACTTC
cdr3_length: 18; clone_size: NA; v_call: TRBV18; d_call: TRBD2; j_call: TRBJ2-7; cdr3_aa: CASSPLHPSGRASYEQYF; cdr3_nt: TGTGCCAGCTCACCACTTCACCCTAGCGGGAGAGCATCCTACGAGCAGTACTTC
cdr3_length: 16; clone_size: NA; v_call: TRBV9; d_call: TRBD2; j_call: TRBJ2-5; cdr3_aa: CASSAGGAGLRETQYF; cdr3_nt: TGTGCCAGCAGCGCCGGGGGGGCAGGTCTGCGTGAGACCCAGTACTTC
cdr3_length: 13; clone_size: NA; v_call: TRBV6-1; d_call: NA; j_call: TRBJ2-7; cdr3_aa: CASRKLPGPEQYF; cdr3_nt: TGTGCCAGCAGAAAACTGCCGGGCCCCGAGCAGTACTTC
cdr3_length: 16; clone_size: NA; v_call: TRBV7-8; d_call: TRBD2; j_call: TRBJ2-7; cdr3_aa: CASSLRTSGSPDEQYF; cdr3_nt: TGTGCCAGCAGCTTACGGACTAGCGGGAGCCCCGACGAGCAGTACTTC
cdr3_length: 16; clone_size: NA; v_call: TRBV7-9; d_call: NA; j_call: TRBJ2-2; cdr3_aa: CASSLERKVYGGELFF; cdr3_nt: TGTGCCAGCAGCTTAGAGCGGAAGGTGTATGGCGGGGAGCTGTTTTTT
cdr3_length: 18; clone_size: once; v_call: TRBV7-9; d_call: TRBD1; j_call: TRBJ1-4; cdr3_aa: CASIGPGQGKATNEKLFF; cdr3_nt: TGTGCCAGCATCGGACCGGGACAGGGGAAGGCAACTAATGAAAAACTGTTTTTT
cdr3_length: 17; clone_size: NA; v_call: TRBV7-6; d_call: TRBD2; j_call: TRBJ2-7; cdr3_aa: CASSSYPSGRRSYEQYF; cdr3_nt: TGTGCCAGCAGCTCATACCCTAGCGGGAGGCGCTCCTACGAGCAGTACTTC
cdr3_length: 17; clone_size: NA; v_call: TRBV27; d_call: NA; j_call: TRBJ2-3; cdr3_aa: CASSIGQGTSNEGTQYF; cdr3_nt: TGTGCCAGCAGCATCGGACAGGGGACTAGCAACGAGGGTACGCAGTATTTT
cdr3_length: 16; clone_size: NA; v_call: TRBV30; d_call: TRBD1; j_call: TRBJ1-6; cdr3_aa: CAWETGQGLVGPPLHF; cdr3_nt: TGTGCCTGGGAAACGGGACAGGGGCTTGTGGGGCCACCCCTCCACTTT
cdr3_length: 15; clone_size: NA; v_call: TRBV6-5; d_call: TRBD2; j_call: TRBJ2-1; cdr3_aa: CASTQIAGGHNEQFF; cdr3_nt: TGTGCCAGCACCCAGATAGCGGGAGGGCACAATGAGCAGTTCTTC
cdr3_length: 13; clone_size: NA; v_call: TRBV27; d_call: NA; j_call: TRBJ1-5; cdr3_aa: CASSLWSSQPQHF; cdr3_nt: TGTGCCAGCAGTTTATGGTCGAGTCAGCCCCAGCATTTT
cdr3_length: 13; clone_size: NA; v_call: TRBV9; d_call: NA; j_call: TRBJ2-1; cdr3_aa: CASSVGGVNEQFF; cdr3_nt: TGTGCCAGCAGCGTAGGAGGGGTCAATGAGCAGTTCTTC
cdr3_length: 14; clone_size: NA; v_call: TRBV19; d_call: TRBD1; j_call: TRBJ2-7; cdr3_aa: CASSTTGGQYEQYF; cdr3_nt: TGTGCCAGTAGTACTACAGGGGGCCAATACGAGCAGTACTTC
cdr3_length: 17; clone_size: NA; v_call: TRBV30; d_call: NA; j_call: TRBJ1-4; cdr3_aa: CAWKVDRIRTTNEKLFF; cdr3_nt: TGTGCCTGGAAAGTGGACAGAATAAGGACGACTAATGAAAAACTGTTTTTT
cdr3_length: 18; clone_size: NA; v_call: TRBV19; d_call: TRBD1; j_call: TRBJ1-5; cdr3_aa: CASSIDWGGQGASQPQHF; cdr3_nt: TGTGCCAGTAGTATAGATTGGGGCGGGCAGGGGGCAAGTCAGCCCCAGCATTTT
cdr3_length: 15; clone_size: NA; v_call: TRBV28; d_call: NA; j_call: TRBJ2-7; cdr3_aa: CASSRYGQRGDEQYF; cdr3_nt: TGTGCCAGCAGCCGATACGGCCAACGTGGCGACGAGCAGTACTTC
cdr3_length: 13; clone_size: NA; v_call: TRBV7-9; d_call: NA; j_call: TRBJ1-2; cdr3_aa: CASSLDRTSDYTF; cdr3_nt: TGTGCCAGCAGCCTGGATCGGACATCAGACTACACCTTC
cdr3_length: 12; clone_size: NA; v_call: TRBV5-1; d_call: NA; j_call: TRBJ2-2; cdr3_aa: CASSLETGELFF; cdr3_nt: TGCGCCAGCAGCTTGGAAACCGGGGAGCTGTTTTTT
cdr3_length: 17; clone_size: few; v_call: TRBV10-1; d_call: NA; j_call: TRBJ1-5; cdr3_aa: CASSSGREVMGNQPQHF; cdr3_nt: TGCGCCAGTTCCTCGGGGAGGGAGGTTATGGGCAATCAGCCCCAGCATTTT
cdr3_length: 13; clone_size: NA; v_call: TRBV28; d_call: NA; j_call: TRBJ2-3; cdr3_aa: CASSLSDTDTQYF; cdr3_nt: TGTGCCAGCAGTTTGAGTGACACAGATACGCAGTATTTT
cdr3_length: 15; clone_size: NA; v_call: TRBV9; d_call: TRBD2; j_call: TRBJ2-1; cdr3_aa: CASSVDGGAYNEQFF; cdr3_nt: TGTGCCAGCAGCGTTGACGGGGGGGCCTACAATGAGCAGTTCTTC
cdr3_length: 15; clone_size: NA; v_call: TRBV6-1; d_call: TRBD1; j_call: TRBJ2-7; cdr3_aa: CASSPRDSEYYEQYF; cdr3_nt: TGTGCCAGCAGTCCCCGGGACAGCGAATACTACGAGCAGTACTTC
cdr3_length: 16; clone_size: NA; v_call: TRBV6-1; d_call: NA; j_call: TRBJ2-7; cdr3_aa: CASSEPGLPSSYEQYF; cdr3_nt: TGTGCCAGCAGTGAACCGGGACTTCCAAGCTCCTACGAGCAGTACTTC
cdr3_length: 13; clone_size: few; v_call: TRBV4-1; d_call: NA; j_call: TRBJ1-5; cdr3_aa: CASSQDWNQPQHF; cdr3_nt: TGCGCCAGCAGCCAAGACTGGAATCAGCCCCAGCATTTT
cdr3_length: 12; clone_size: few; v_call: TRBV2; d_call: NA; j_call: TRBJ1-1; cdr3_aa: CASSVGGTEAFF; cdr3_nt: TGTGCCAGCAGCGTCGGGGGCACTGAAGCTTTCTTT
cdr3_length: 16; clone_size: once; v_call: TRBV10-3; d_call: NA; j_call: TRBJ2-1; cdr3_aa: CAISDTMSGNYNEQFF; cdr3_nt: TGTGCCATCAGTGACACAATGTCAGGGAACTACAATGAGCAGTTCTTC
cdr3_length: 14; clone_size: NA; v_call: TRBV9; d_call: NA; j_call: TRBJ2-7; cdr3_aa: CASSVAGSTYEQYF; cdr3_nt: TGTGCCAGCAGCGTAGCGGGATCTACCTACGAGCAGTACTTC
cdr3_length: 13; clone_size: once; v_call: TRBV29-1; d_call: TRBD2; j_call: TRBJ2-1; cdr3_aa: CSGGLAGMNEQFF; cdr3_nt: TGCAGCGGAGGACTAGCGGGAATGAATGAGCAGTTCTTC
cdr3_length: 16; clone_size: NA; v_call: TRBV9; d_call: NA; j_call: TRBJ2-1; cdr3_aa: CASSVGKASSYNEQFF; cdr3_nt: TGTGCCAGCAGCGTAGGGAAGGCAAGCTCCTACAATGAGCAGTTCTTC
cdr3_length: 13; clone_size: once; v_call: TRBV19; d_call: NA; j_call: TRBJ2-1; cdr3_aa: CASSLGSYNEQFF; cdr3_nt: TGTGCCAGTAGCCTCGGCTCCTACAATGAGCAGTTCTTC
cdr3_length: 14; clone_size: NA; v_call: TRBV15; d_call: NA; j_call: TRBJ1-3; cdr3_aa: CATSRDFGLESIYF; cdr3_nt: TGTGCCACCAGCAGAGATTTCGGTCTAGAGTCTATATATTTT
cdr3_length: 15; clone_size: NA; v_call: TRBV19; d_call: TRBD2; j_call: TRBJ2-7; cdr3_aa: CASSIGGTTSYEQYF; cdr3_nt: TGTGCCAGTAGTATTGGTGGGACTACCTCCTACGAGCAGTACTTC
cdr3_length: 11; clone_size: NA; v_call: TRBV27; d_call: NA; j_call: TRBJ1-1; cdr3_aa: CASKVGTEAFF; cdr3_nt: TGTGCCAGCAAGGTTGGGACTGAAGCTTTCTTT
cdr3_length: 13; clone_size: NA; v_call: TRBV29-1; d_call: NA; j_call: TRBJ1-2; cdr3_aa: CSVEGGRGYGYTF; cdr3_nt: TGCAGCGTTGAAGGGGGCAGGGGCTATGGCTACACCTTC
cdr3_length: 12; clone_size: few; v_call: TRBV27; d_call: NA; j_call: TRBJ1-1; cdr3_aa: CASRAGANEAFF; cdr3_nt: TGTGCCAGCAGGGCGGGGGCCAATGAAGCTTTCTTT
cdr3_length: 14; clone_size: NA; v_call: TRBV28; d_call: NA; j_call: TRBJ1-2; cdr3_aa: CASGGIPINYGYTF; cdr3_nt: TGTGCCAGCGGCGGTATACCTATTAACTATGGCTACACCTTC
cdr3_length: 17; clone_size: NA; v_call: TRBV4-1; d_call: TRBD1; j_call: TRBJ2-7; cdr3_aa: CASSQVGAVRGRYEQYF; cdr3_nt: TGCGCCAGCAGCCAAGTAGGGGCGGTCAGGGGGCGATACGAGCAGTACTTC
cdr3_length: 16; clone_size: NA; v_call: TRBV11-2; d_call: TRBD1; j_call: TRBJ1-1; cdr3_aa: CASRDRQGDMNTEAFF; cdr3_nt: TGTGCCAGCAGGGACCGACAGGGGGATATGAACACTGAAGCTTTCTTT
cdr3_length: 13; clone_size: once; v_call: TRBV28; d_call: NA; j_call: TRBJ2-1; cdr3_aa: CASSLRGYGEQFF; cdr3_nt: TGTGCCAGCAGTTTGAGGGGGTACGGTGAGCAGTTCTTC
cdr3_length: 13; clone_size: NA; v_call: TRBV5-1; d_call: NA; j_call: TRBJ2-7; cdr3_aa: CASSLEAPYEQYF; cdr3_nt: TGCGCCAGCAGCTTGGAGGCCCCCTACGAGCAGTACTTC
cdr3_length: 15; clone_size: NA; v_call: TRBV7-8; d_call: NA; j_call: TRBJ2-7; cdr3_aa: CASSEGGGISYEQYF; cdr3_nt: TGTGCCAGCAGCGAGGGGGGAGGAATATCCTACGAGCAGTACTTC
cdr3_length: 13; clone_size: NA; v_call: TRBV7-9; d_call: NA; j_call: TRBJ2-7; cdr3_aa: CASSLRGAVEQYF; cdr3_nt: TGTGCCAGCAGCCTACGAGGGGCAGTGGAGCAGTACTTC
cdr3_length: 14; clone_size: NA; v_call: TRBV5-1; d_call: NA; j_call: TRBJ2-7; cdr3_aa: CASSFQGGSYEQYF; cdr3_nt: TGCGCCAGCAGCTTCCAGGGGGGGTCCTACGAGCAGTACTTC
cdr3_length: 17; clone_size: NA; v_call: TRBV7-9; d_call: NA; j_call: TRBJ1-2; cdr3_aa: CASSSSVLVGHLYGYTF; cdr3_nt: TGTGCCAGCAGCTCATCGGTTCTTGTCGGCCACCTCTATGGCTACACCTTC
cdr3_length: 15; clone_size: NA; v_call: TRBV2; d_call: NA; j_call: TRBJ2-1; cdr3_aa: CASSADLSSYNEQFF; cdr3_nt: TGTGCCAGCAGCGCCGACCTAAGCTCCTACAATGAGCAGTTCTTC